Described below is a single TCR beta chain sequence and its context. This record belongs to a study of T cell changes during pregnancy in multiple sclerosis. TCRdb keeps only in-frame clones here, not all; method: immunoSEQ multiplex PCR. The sample lists about 92,000 clones, 80% to 95% occurring once. This CDR3 is 13 amino acids long. Trimming cost V 5 bases and J 7 bases; bases outside gene matches: 8. The germline gives CDR1 MGHRA, CDR2 YSYEKL. This chain joins TRBV4-1 and TRBJ2-7; TRBD2 aligns across 7 bases. This sample comprised peripheral blood, obtained in the first trimester of pregnancy. This clonotype originated in a female donor with multiple sclerosis, enrolled in a pregnancy study. In nucleotides, the CDR3 is TGCGCCAGCAGCGTGCTCGGGGGGTCGGAGCAGTACTTC. It translates to CASSVLGGSEQYF.